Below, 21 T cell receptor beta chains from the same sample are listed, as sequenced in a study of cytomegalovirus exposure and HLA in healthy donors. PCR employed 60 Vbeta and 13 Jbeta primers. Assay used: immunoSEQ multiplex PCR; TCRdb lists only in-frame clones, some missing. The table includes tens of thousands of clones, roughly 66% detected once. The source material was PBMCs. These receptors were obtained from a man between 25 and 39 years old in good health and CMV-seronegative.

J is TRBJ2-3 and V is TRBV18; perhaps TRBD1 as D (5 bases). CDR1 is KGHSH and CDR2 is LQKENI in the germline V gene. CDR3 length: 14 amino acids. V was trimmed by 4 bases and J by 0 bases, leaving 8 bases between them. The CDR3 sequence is CASSRAGSTDTQYF. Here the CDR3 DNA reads TGTGCCAGCTCACGGGCAGGGAGCACAGATACGCAGTATTTT. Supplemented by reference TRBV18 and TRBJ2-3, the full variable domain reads NAGVMQNPRHLVRRRGQEARLRCSPMKGHSHVYWYRQLPEEGLKFMVYLQKENIIDESGMPKERFSAEFPKEGPSILRIQQVVRGDSAAYFCASSRAGSTDTQYFGPGTRLTVL.

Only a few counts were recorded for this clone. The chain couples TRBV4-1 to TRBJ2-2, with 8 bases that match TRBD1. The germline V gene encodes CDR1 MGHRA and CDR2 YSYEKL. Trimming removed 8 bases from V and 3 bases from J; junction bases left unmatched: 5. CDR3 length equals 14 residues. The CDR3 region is CASSTGDYTGELFF. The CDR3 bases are TGCGCCAGCTCGACAGGGGACTACACCGGGGAGCTGTTTTTT.

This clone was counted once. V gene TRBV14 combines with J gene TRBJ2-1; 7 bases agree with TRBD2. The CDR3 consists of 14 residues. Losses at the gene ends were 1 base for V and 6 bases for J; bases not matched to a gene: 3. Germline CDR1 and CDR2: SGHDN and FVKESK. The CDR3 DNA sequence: TGTGCCAGCAGCCAAGTCGGCGGGGGCAATGAGCAGTTCTTC. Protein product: CASSQVGGGNEQFF.

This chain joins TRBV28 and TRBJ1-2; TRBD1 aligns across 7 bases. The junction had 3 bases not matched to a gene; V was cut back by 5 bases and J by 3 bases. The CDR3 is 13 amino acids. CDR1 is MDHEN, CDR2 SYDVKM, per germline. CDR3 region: CASSLQGDYGYTF. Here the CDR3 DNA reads TGTGCCAGCAGTCTTCAGGGGGACTATGGCTACACCTTC.

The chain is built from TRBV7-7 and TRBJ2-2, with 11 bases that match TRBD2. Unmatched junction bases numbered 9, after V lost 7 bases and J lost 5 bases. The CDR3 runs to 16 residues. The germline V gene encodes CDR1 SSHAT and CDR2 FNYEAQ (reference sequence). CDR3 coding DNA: TGTGCCAGCACCCAACTAGCGGGAGTTGTTACCGGGGAGCTGTTTTTT. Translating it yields CASTQLAGVVTGELFF.

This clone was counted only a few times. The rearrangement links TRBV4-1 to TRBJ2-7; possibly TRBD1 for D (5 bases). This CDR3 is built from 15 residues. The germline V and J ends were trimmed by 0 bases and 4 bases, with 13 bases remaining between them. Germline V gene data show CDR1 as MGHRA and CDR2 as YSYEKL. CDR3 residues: CASSQEGRGGYEQYF. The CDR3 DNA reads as TGCGCCAGCAGCCAAGAAGGAAGGGGCGGTTACGAGCAGTACTTC.

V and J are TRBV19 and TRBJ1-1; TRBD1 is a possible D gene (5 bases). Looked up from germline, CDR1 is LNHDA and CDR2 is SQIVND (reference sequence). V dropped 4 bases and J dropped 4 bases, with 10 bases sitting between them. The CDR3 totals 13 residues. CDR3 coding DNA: TGTGCCAGTAGTACACAGGTAGGCACTGAAGCTTTCTTT. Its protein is CASSTQVGTEAFF.

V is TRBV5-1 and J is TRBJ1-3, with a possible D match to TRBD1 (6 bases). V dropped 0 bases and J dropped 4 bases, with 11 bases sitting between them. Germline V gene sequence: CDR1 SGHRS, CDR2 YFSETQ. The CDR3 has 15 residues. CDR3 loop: CASSLDAGAGNTIYF. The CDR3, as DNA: TGCGCCAGCAGCTTGGATGCAGGGGCCGGAAACACCATATATTTT.

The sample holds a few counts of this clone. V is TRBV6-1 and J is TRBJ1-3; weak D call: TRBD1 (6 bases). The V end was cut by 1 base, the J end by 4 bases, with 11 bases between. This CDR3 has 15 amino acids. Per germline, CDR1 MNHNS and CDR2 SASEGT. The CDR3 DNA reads TGTGCCAGCAGTGAAGTAGGGGGAACCGGAAACACCATATATTTT. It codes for CASSEVGGTGNTIYF.

The CDR3 sequence: CASSLVVEKLFF. The DNA of the CDR3 is TGTGCCAGCAGTTTAGTCGTAGAAAAACTGTTTTTT. The chain uses TRBV28 and TRBJ1-4, with unresolved D. The V end was cut by 2 bases, the J end by 8 bases, with 6 bases between. This CDR3 is built from 12 residues. Germline CDR1 reads MDHEN; CDR2 reads SYDVKM.

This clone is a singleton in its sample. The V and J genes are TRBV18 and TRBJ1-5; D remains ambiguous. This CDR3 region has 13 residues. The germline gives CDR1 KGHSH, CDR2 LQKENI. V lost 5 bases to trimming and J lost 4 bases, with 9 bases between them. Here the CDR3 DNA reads TGTGCCAGCTCAAACTCCAGGAATCAGCCCCAGCATTTT. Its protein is CASSNSRNQPQHF.

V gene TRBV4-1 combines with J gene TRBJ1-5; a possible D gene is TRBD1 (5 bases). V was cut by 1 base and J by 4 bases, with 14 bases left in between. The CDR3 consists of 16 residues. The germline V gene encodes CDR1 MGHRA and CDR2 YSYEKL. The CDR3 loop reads CASSQVVWGGNQPQHF. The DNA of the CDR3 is TGCGCCAGCAGCCAAGTAGTATGGGGGGGGAATCAGCCCCAGCATTTT.

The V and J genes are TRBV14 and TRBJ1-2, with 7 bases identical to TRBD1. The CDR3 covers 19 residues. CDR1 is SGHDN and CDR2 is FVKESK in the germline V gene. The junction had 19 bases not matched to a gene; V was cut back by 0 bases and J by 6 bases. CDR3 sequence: CASSQDRLVVRGRRDGYTF. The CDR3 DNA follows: TGTGCCAGCAGCCAAGATCGATTGGTGGTTAGGGGGCGAAGGGATGGCTACACCTTC. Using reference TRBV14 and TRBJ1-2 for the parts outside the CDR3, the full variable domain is EAGVTQFPSHSVIEKGQTVTLRCDPISGHDNLYWYRRVMGKEIKFLLHFVKESKQDESGMPNNRFLAERTGGTYSTLKVQPAELEDSGVYFCASSQDRLVVRGRRDGYTFGSGTRLTVV.

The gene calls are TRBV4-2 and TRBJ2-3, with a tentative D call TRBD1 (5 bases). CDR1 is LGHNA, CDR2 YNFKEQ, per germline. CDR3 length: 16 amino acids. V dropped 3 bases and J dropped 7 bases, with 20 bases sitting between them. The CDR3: CASSQAFGHLSNTQYF. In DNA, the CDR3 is TGTGCCAGCAGCCAGGCATTCGGACATCTTTCTAATACGCAGTATTTT.

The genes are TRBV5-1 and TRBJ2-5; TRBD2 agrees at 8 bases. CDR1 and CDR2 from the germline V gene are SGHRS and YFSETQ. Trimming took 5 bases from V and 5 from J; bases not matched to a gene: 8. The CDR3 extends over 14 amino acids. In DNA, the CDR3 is TGCGCCAGCAGTCCTGGACTAGCAACGGAGACCCAGTACTTC. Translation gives CASSPGLATETQYF.

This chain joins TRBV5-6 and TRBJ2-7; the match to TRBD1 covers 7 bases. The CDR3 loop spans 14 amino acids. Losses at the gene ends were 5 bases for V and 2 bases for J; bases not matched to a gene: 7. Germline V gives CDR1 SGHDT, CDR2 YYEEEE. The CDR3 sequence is CASSSTGVPYEQYF. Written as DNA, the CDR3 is TGTGCCAGCAGTTCCACAGGGGTCCCCTACGAGCAGTACTTC.

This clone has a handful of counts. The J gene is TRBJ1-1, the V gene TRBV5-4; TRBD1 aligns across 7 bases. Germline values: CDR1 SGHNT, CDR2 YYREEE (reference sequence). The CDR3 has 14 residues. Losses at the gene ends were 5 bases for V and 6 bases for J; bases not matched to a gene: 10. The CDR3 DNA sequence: TGTGCCAGCAGTTCCGGGACAGCGGTATCTGAAGCTTTCTTT. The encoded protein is CASSSGTAVSEAFF.

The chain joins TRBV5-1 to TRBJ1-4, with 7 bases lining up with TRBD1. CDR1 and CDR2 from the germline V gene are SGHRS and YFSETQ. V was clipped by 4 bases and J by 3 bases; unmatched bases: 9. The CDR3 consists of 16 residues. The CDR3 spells CASSVGTVSSNEKLFF. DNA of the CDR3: TGCGCCAGCAGCGTAGGGACAGTCAGTTCTAATGAAAAACTGTTTTTT.

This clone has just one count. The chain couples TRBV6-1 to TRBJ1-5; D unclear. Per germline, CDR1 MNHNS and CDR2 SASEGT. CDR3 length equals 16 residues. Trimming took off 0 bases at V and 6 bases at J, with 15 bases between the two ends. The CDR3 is CASSEASEGVSQPQHF. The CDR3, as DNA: TGTGCCAGCAGTGAAGCGTCGGAGGGAGTCAGTCAGCCCCAGCATTTT.

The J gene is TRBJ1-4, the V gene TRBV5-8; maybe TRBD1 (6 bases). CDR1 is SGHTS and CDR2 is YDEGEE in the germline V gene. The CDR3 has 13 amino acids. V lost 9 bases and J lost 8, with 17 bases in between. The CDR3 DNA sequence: TGTGCCACCCGGACAGACTTTTCGGAAAAACTGTTTTTT. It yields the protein CATRTDFSEKLFF.

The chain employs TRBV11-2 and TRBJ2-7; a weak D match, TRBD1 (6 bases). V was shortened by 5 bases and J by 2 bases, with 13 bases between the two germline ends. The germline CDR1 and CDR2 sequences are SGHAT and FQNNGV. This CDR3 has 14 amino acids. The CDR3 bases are TGTGCCAGCAGCCACAGGGTCCTCACCTACGAGCAGTACTTC. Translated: CASSHRVLTYEQYF.